The subject of this entry is one T cell receptor beta chain. Its antigen is currently unknown. This specimen comes from a study of identical twins. Whole-study results and caveats: Conclusions relied on cross-sectional statistical analysis, not following the same donors.

TCRdb called the 5' RACE reads again in MiXCR, with one record for every CDR3 protein. Of some 690,000 distinct CDR3 sequences in the sample, around 20% were seen once. CDR1 SGHNT and CDR2 YENEEA come from the germline V gene. Losses at the gene ends were 7 bases for V and 4 bases for J; bases not matched to a gene: 11. There are 16 residues in the CDR3. This sample was also put to use in a study of T cells expressing NK-cell markers. That work contributes: The study sequenced eight donors, seven HCMV-seropositive and one seronegative. Within several experiments, an anti-gamma-delta TCR antibody kept the sorting limited to alpha-beta TCR T cells. Several donors likewise had their CD3+CD56-NKG2C+ fraction led by these clonotypes.

The sequenced sample consisted of PBMCs. The chain is built from TRBV11-3 and TRBJ2-5, with TRBD2 identical over 11 bases. This TCR was sampled from a woman aged 18 to 35 in good health. The CDR3 loop is CASTLSSGGAVETQYF. The CDR3 DNA reads as TGTGCCAGCACCCTTAGTAGCGGGGGGGCCGTAGAGACCCAGTACTTC.